Listed below are T cell receptor beta chains from one sample, sequenced in a study of T cell responses to AZD1222 COVID-19 vaccine. Assay used: immunoSEQ multiplex PCR; TCRdb lists only in-frame clones, some missing. This sample yields around 110,000 clones, of which less than 90% are seen a single time; around 7.2% belongs to the top ten. Source: peripheral blood, taken on day 0 of AZD1222 vaccination. The receptors come from an adult in good health. Each CDR3 is given without its conserved first and last residue. The order of the fields is V gene, J gene, CDR3 protein.

TRBV6-1	TRBJ2-5	ASSEEGTGRN
TRBV28	TRBJ2-5	ASSLFGGGKETQY
TRBV5-1	TRBJ2-3	ASSFTDTQY
TRBV10-3	TRBJ1-1	AISEMGLNTEAF
TRBV3-1/TRBV3-2	TRBJ2-3	ASSQDIGSGSTDTQY
TRBV20-1	TRBJ1-1	SASEGVNTEAF
TRBV10-3	TRBJ1-2	AISESNLRGLTYGYT
TRBV19	TRBJ1-1	ASTKDGLKAF
TRBV30	TRBJ2-5	AWSVGTIQETQY
TRBV19	TRBJ1-5	ASSNLQGDQPQH
TRBV5-1	TRBJ2-5	ASSPGGVGETQY
TRBV15	TRBJ2-7	ATSRRAGVGNEQY
TRBV18	TRBJ1-1	ASSPKREGTEAF
TRBV7-3	TRBJ1-1	ASSLTGAAVNTEAF
TRBV19	TRBJ2-7	ASSPSLSGEGYYEQY
TRBV12-3/TRBV12-4	TRBJ1-2	ASSLGGGYT
TRBV6-5	TRBJ1-3	ASSSQSRGNTIY
TRBV6-5	TRBJ2-7	ASTPTPYEQY
TRBV18	TRBJ1-1	ASSPEAGPNTEAF
TRBV29-1	TRBJ2-7	SVQVRGGSYEQY
TRBV7-8	TRBJ2-7	ASSPGLTGGGEQY
TRBV7-2	TRBJ2-5	ASSLTSGPQETQY
TRBV7-9	TRBJ1-4	ASSLAAGEKLF
TRBV7-2	TRBJ1-2	ASSLWNRGRANYGYT
TRBV3-1/TRBV3-2	TRBJ2-7	ASSGTSGANSYEQY
TRBV28	TRBJ2-1	ASSLWGGQYNEQF
TRBV7-9	TRBJ1-1	ASRPQNTEAF
TRBV6-5	TRBJ2-7	ASSPPGTYEQY
TRBV7-8	TRBJ1-5	ASSFDDREDQPQH
TRBV7-2	TRBJ2-2	ASSKGPAGSGELF
TRBV11-1	TRBJ1-1	ASSGQGLNTEAF
TRBV6-4	TRBJ1-5	ASSDSPPGAINQPQH
TRBV5-6	TRBJ1-2	ASGTGTGYNYGYT
TRBV11-3	TRBJ2-3	ASSQGLAADTQY
TRBV6-4	TRBJ2-2	ASRFRGGTGELF
TRBV18	TRBJ1-4	ASTRQGNEKLF
TRBV4-1	TRBJ1-5	ASSQGVIQGNQPQH
TRBV5-1	TRBJ2-3	ASRSGGTDTQY